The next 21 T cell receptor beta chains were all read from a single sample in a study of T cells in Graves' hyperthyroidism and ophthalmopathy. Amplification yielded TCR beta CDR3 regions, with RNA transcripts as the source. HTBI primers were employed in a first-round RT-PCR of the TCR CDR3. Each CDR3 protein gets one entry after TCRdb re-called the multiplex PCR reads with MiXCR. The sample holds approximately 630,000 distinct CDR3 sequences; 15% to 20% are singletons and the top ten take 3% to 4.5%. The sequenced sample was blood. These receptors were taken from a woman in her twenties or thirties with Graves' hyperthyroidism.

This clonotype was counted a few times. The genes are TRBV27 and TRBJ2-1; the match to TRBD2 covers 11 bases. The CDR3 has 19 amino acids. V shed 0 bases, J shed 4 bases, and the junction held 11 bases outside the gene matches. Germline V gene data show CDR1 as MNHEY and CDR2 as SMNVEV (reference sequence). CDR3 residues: CASSLSSLAGGITYNEQFF. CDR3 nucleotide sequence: TGTGCCAGCAGTTTATCGAGTCTAGCGGGAGGTATAACGTACAATGAGCAGTTCTTC.

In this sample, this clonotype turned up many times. The CDR3 coding sequence is TGTGCCAGCAGTGATGGGGCGGAGACGTCTGGAAACACCATATATTTT. Protein: CASSDGAETSGNTIYF. This chain connects TRBV2 to TRBJ1-3; TRBD1 might be the D (5 bases). Trimming removed 3 bases from V and 1 base from J, with 13 bases in between. Germline V CDR1 and CDR2: SNHLY, FYNNEI. The CDR3 contains 16 residues.

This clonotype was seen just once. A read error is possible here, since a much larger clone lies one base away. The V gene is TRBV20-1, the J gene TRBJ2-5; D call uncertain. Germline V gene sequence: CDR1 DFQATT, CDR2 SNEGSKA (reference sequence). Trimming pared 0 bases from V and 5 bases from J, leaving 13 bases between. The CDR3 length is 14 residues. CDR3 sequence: CSARDLVPFETQYF. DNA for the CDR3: TGCAGTGCTAGAGATCTGGTCCCTTTCGAGACCCAGTACTTC.

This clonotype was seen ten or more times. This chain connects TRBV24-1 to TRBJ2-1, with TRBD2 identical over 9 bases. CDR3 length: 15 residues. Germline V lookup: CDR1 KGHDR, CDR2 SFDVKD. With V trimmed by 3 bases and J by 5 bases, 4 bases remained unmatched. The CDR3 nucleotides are TGTGCCACCAGTGATGTAGCGGGGGTGAACAATGAGCAGTTCTTC. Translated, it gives CATSDVAGVNNEQFF.

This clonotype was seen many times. CDR3 nucleotide sequence: TGTGCCAGCAGTCGAGACAGGGGGCGTCTGGATTATGGCTACACCTTC. This translates into CASSRDRGRLDYGYTF. V is TRBV6-2 or TRBV6-3 and J is TRBJ1-2, with TRBD1 identical over 10 bases. Trimming at V came to 5 bases and at J to 5 bases, leaving 11 bases not matched to a gene. The germline V gene encodes CDR1 MNHEY and CDR2 SVGEGT. There are 16 residues in the CDR3.

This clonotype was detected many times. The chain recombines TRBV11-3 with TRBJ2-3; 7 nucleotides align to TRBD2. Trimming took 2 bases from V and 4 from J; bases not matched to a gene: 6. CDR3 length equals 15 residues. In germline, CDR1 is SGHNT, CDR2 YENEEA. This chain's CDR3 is CASSLNGGRADTQYF. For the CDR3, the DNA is TGTGCCAGCAGCTTAAATGGCGGGAGAGCAGATACGCAGTATTTT.

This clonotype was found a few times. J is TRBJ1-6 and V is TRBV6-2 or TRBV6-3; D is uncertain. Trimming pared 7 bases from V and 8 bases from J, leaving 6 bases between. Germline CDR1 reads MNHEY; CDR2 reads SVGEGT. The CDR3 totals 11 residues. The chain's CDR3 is CASKSDSPLHF. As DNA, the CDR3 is TGTGCCAGCAAGTCGGATTCACCCCTCCACTTT.

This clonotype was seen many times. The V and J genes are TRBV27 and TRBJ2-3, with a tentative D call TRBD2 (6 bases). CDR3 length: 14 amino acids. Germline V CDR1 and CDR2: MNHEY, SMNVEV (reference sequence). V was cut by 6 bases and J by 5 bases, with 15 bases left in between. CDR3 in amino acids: CASSLRGREDTQYF. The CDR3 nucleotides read TGTGCCAGCAGCCTCCGAGGGCGGGAAGATACGCAGTATTTT.

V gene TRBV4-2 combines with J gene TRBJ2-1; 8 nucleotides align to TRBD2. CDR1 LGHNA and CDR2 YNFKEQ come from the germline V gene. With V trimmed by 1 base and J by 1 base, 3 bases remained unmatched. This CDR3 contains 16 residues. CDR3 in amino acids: CASSQVTSGSYNEQFF. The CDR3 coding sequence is TGTGCCAGCAGCCAAGTCACTAGCGGTTCCTACAATGAGCAGTTCTTC.

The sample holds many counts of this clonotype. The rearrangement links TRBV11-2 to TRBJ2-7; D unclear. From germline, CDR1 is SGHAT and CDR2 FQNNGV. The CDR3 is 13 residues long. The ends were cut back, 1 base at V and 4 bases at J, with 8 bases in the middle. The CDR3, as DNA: TGTGCCAGCAGCTTAGGACTCGGTTACGAGCAGTACTTC. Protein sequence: CASSLGLGYEQYF.

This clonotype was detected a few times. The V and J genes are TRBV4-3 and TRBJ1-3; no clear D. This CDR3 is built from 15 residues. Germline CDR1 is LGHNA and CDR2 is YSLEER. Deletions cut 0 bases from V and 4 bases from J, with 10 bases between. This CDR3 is CASSQDLALGNTIYF. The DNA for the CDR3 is TGCGCCAGCAGCCAAGATCTCGCACTCGGAAACACCATATATTTT.

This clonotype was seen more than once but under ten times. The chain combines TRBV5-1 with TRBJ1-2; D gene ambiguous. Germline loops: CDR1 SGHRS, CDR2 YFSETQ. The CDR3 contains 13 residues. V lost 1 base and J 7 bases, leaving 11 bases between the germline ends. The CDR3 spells CASSLNILGGYTF. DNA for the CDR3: TGCGCCAGCAGCTTGAACATTCTTGGTGGCTACACCTTC.

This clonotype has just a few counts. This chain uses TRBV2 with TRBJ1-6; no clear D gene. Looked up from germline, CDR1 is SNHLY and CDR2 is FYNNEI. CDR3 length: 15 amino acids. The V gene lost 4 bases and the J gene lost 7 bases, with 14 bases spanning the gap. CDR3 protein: CASSAGNSVNSPLHF. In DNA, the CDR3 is TGTGCCAGCAGTGCTGGGAACAGCGTCAATTCACCCCTCCACTTT.

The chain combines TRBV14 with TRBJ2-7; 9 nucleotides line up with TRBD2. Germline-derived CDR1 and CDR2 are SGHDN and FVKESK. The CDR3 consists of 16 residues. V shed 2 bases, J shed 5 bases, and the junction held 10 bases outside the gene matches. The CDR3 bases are TGTGCCAGCAGCCAATTCGTGGCGGGAGGGGCCCACGAGCAGTACTTC. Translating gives CASSQFVAGGAHEQYF.

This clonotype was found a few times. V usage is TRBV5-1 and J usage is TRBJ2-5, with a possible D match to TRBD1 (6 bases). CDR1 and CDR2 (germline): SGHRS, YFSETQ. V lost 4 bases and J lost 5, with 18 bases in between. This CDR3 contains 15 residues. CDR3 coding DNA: TGCGCCAGCAGCCGGGTCTCAGGGGCTGGCGAGACCCAGTACTTC. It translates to CASSRVSGAGETQYF.

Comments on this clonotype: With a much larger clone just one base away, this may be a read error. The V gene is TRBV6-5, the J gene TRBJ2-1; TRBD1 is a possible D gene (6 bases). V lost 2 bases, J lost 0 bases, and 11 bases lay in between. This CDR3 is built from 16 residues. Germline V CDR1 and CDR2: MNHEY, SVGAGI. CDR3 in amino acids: CASSYQQGYSYNEQFF. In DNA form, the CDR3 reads TGTGCCAGCAGTTACCAACAGGGTTACTCCTACAATGAGCAGTTCTTC.

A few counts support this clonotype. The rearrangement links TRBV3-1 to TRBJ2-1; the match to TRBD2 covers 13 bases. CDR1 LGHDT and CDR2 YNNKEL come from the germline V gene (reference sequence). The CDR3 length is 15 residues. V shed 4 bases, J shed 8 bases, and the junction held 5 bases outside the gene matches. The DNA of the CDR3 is TGTGCCAGCAGCCCGAGGACTAGCGGGAGTTATGAGCAGTTCTTC. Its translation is CASSPRTSGSYEQFF.

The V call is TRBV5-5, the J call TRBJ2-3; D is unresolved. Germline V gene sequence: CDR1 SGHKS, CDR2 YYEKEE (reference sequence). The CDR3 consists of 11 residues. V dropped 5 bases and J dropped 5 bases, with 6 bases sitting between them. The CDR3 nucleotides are TGTGCCAGCAGACAATTAGATACGCAGTATTTT. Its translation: CASRQLDTQYF.

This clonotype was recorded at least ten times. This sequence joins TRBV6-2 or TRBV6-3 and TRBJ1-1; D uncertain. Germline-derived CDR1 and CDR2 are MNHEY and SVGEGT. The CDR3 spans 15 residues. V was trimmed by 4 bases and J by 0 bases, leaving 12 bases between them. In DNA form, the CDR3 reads TGTGCCAGCAGTTCTCCTGCCAGCCTGAACACTGAAGCTTTCTTT. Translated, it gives CASSSPASLNTEAFF.

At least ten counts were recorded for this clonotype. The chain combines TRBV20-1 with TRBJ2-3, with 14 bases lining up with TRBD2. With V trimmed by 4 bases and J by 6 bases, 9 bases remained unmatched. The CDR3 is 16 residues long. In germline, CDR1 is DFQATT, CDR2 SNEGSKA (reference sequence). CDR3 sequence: CSATPGLAGDFDTQYF. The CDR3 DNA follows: TGCAGTGCTACTCCGGGACTAGCGGGAGATTTCGATACGCAGTATTTT.

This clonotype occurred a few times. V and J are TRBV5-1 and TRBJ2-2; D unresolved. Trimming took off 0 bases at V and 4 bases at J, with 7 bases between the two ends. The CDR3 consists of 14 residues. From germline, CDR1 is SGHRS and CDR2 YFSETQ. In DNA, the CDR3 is TGCGCCAGCAGCTTGGTGGCAAGCACCGGGGAGCTGTTTTTT. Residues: CASSLVASTGELFF.